The rows below give T cell receptor beta chains drawn from one sample of a study of blood T cells in healthy people across ages. TCRdb itself ran the 5' RACE reads through MiXCR, one entry per CDR3 protein. The table includes roughly 500,000 distinct CDR3 sequences, about 25% detected once. Sequencing was performed on blood. All receptors come from a woman in her 70s in good health. CDR3s include the opening cysteine and the closing phenylalanine or tryptophan. Each record gives: V gene, clone size, J gene, D gene, CDR3 protein, CDR3 DNA. A D gene is named only where the DNA matches it firmly. The size field is filled for only some rows; it gives once, few, many or a size class.

v_gene: TRBV5-4; abundance: few; j_gene: TRBJ1-3; d_gene: .; CDR3aa: CASSLGGLAEDTIYF; CDR3nt: TGTGCCAGCAGCTTGGGGGGCCTAGCAGAGGACACCATATATTTT
v_gene: TRBV13; abundance: .; j_gene: TRBJ2-7; d_gene: .; CDR3aa: CASSATLGRSSYEQYF; CDR3nt: TGTGCCAGCAGTGCAACCCTCGGCAGGAGCTCCTACGAGCAGTACTTC
v_gene: TRBV6-5; abundance: .; j_gene: TRBJ2-3; d_gene: TRBD2; CDR3aa: CASRPRGDTDTQYF; CDR3nt: TGTGCCAGCAGACCCCGGGGGGACACAGATACGCAGTATTTT
v_gene: TRBV7-2; abundance: .; j_gene: TRBJ2-7; d_gene: TRBD2; CDR3aa: CASSLADAGGTYEQYF; CDR3nt: TGTGCCAGCAGCTTAGCGGATGCGGGGGGTACCTACGAGCAGTACTTC
v_gene: TRBV7-3; abundance: few; j_gene: TRBJ1-2; d_gene: .; CDR3aa: CASSLGGPGQNYGYTF; CDR3nt: TGTGCCAGCAGCTTAGGTGGGCCAGGGCAGAACTATGGCTACACCTTC
v_gene: TRBV2; abundance: .; j_gene: TRBJ2-6; d_gene: .; CDR3aa: CACSRLPPAPSSGANVLTF; CDR3nt: TGTGCCTGCAGTAGGCTCCCTCCAGCCCCAAGCTCTGGGGCCAACGTCCTGACTTTC
v_gene: TRBV24-1; abundance: .; j_gene: TRBJ2-5; d_gene: TRBD1; CDR3aa: CATSDPTGGTETQYF; CDR3nt: TGTGCCACCAGTGATCCAACAGGGGGTACTGAGACCCAGTACTTC
v_gene: TRBV4-2; abundance: few; j_gene: TRBJ2-2; d_gene: .; CDR3aa: CASSQVNNGELFF; CDR3nt: TGTGCCAGCAGCCAAGTGAACAACGGGGAGCTGTTTTTT
v_gene: TRBV5-1; abundance: many; j_gene: TRBJ2-1; d_gene: TRBD1; CDR3aa: CASSLGGSYNEQFF; CDR3nt: TGTGCCAGCAGCTTAGGGGGCAGCTACAATGAGCAGTTCTTC
v_gene: TRBV5-1; abundance: .; j_gene: TRBJ1-3; d_gene: .; CDR3aa: CASSSPSGADSPGNTIYF; CDR3nt: TGCGCCAGCAGCTCCCCGAGTGGGGCAGACTCGCCCGGAAACACCATATATTTT
v_gene: TRBV20-1; abundance: once; j_gene: TRBJ1-2; d_gene: .; CDR3aa: CSASPGYTF; CDR3nt: TGCAGTGCTAGCCCCGGCTACACCTTC